This T cell receptor beta chain came from a study of identical twins' blood T cells. About the research overall: Roughly six alpha and about 6 beta libraries together yielded some 50 million reads.

Germline-derived CDR1 and CDR2 are DFQATT and SNEGSKA (reference sequence). The CDR3 sequence is 14 residues long. V gave up 6 bases and J gave up 1 base, with 15 bases separating them. Points on this clonotype: This may stem from a read error, because a much larger clone lies one nucleotide away.

MiXCR, run by TCRdb on the 5' RACE reads, gives a single entry per CDR3 protein. The sample lists 400,000 or so distinct CDR3 sequences, under 30% seen once, with about 6% in the top ten. The material sequenced was PBMCs. The V gene is TRBV20-1, the J gene TRBJ1-1, with TRBD1 as a possible D gene (5 bases). This sequence originates from a woman aged 18-49 years in good health. The CDR3 loop is CSAWMEGRNTEAFF. DNA for the CDR3: TGCAGTGCCTGGATGGAGGGGAGGAACACTGAAGCTTTCTTT.